The 9 T cell receptor beta chains given below trace back to one sample, sequenced in a study of OX40 agonist ivuxolimab in advanced cancers. Receptor libraries were prepared by the immunoSEQ multiplex PCR assay. TCRdb's version of the immuneACCESS table is confined to in-frame rearrangements and falls short of the full clone set. An unresolved V gene accounts for under half of the shortfall where checked; the remainder is of unknown origin. For this sample the table gives tens of thousands of clones, of which about 90% were detected only once. More than 3% of the sample comes from the top ten. The sample was CD4+ or CD8+ T cells sorted from blood, taken in a trial of the OX40 agonist ivuxolimab. These receptors were obtained from an adult with an advanced solid tumor such as melanoma, head and neck, liver or kidney cancer.

V gene TRBV28 combines with J gene TRBJ1-5; D remains ambiguous. Trimming removed 2 bases at V and 3 bases at J, with 11 bases between. The germline V gene encodes CDR1 MDHEN and CDR2 SYDVKM. The CDR3 is 15 residues long. CDR3 bases: TGTGCCAGCAGTTTAGGACGAGGCGCCAATCAGCCCCAGCATTTT. Its translation is CASSLGRGANQPQHF.

The chain recombines TRBV6-5 with TRBJ2-7, with D perhaps matching TRBD1 or TRBD2 (5 bases each). V lost 8 bases, J lost 6 bases, and 11 bases lay in between. This CDR3 is 11 amino acids long. Per the germline V gene, CDR1 is MNHEY and CDR2 is SVGAGI. This chain's CDR3 is CASGGAREQYF. The CDR3 DNA reads TGTGCCAGCGGGGGTGCTCGCGAGCAGTACTTC.

V usage is TRBV19 and J usage is TRBJ1-5; TRBD1 matches 8 bases. The germline V gene has CDR1 LNHDA and CDR2 SQIVND (reference sequence). V lost 6 bases to trimming and J lost 7 bases; unmatched junction nucleotides: 5. This CDR3 spans 13 amino acids. The CDR3: CASRGQGYQPQHF. In nucleotides, the CDR3 is TGTGCCAGTAGAGGACAGGGTTACCAGCCCCAGCATTTT.

This sequence joins TRBV28 and TRBJ2-7; 11 bases map to TRBD2. This CDR3 contains 17 residues. V gave up 4 bases and J gave up 3 bases; unmatched junction bases: 11. The germline V gene encodes CDR1 MDHEN and CDR2 SYDVKM. Here the CDR3 reads CASSSPYSGRARYEQYF. In DNA form, the CDR3 reads TGTGCCAGCAGTTCCCCTTATAGCGGGAGGGCCCGCTACGAGCAGTACTTC.

CDR3 nucleotide sequence: TGCGCCAGCAGTGAGCCGAGACAGGGCCCGTGGTCCTACGAGCAGTACTTC. Amino acids: CASSEPRQGPWSYEQYF. This sequence joins TRBV10-1 and TRBJ2-7; 7 bases agree with TRBD1. V shed 2 bases and J 1 base; nucleotides not matched to a gene: 11. Germline V gene data show CDR1 as WNHNN and CDR2 as SYGVQD (reference sequence). This CDR3 comprises 17 residues.

The chain recombines TRBV28 with TRBJ2-6; D gene ambiguous. This CDR3 has 14 residues. Trimming stripped 1 base from V and 1 base from J, with 2 bases between. CDR1 MDHEN and CDR2 SYDVKM come from the germline V gene. The CDR3 bases are TGTGCCAGCAGTTTATCATCTGGGGCCAACGTCCTGACTTTC. This gives the protein CASSLSSGANVLTF.

Concerning this clone itself: In the same sample, other DNA sequences code for this CDR3. V and J are TRBV28 and TRBJ2-7, with no clear D. CDR3 length: 11 residues. CDR1 is MDHEN and CDR2 is SYDVKM in the germline V gene. The V and J ends lost 2 bases and 4 bases respectively, with 3 bases between them. CDR3 nucleotide sequence: TGTGCCAGCAGTTTAAGGTACGAGCAGTACTTC. Translation gives CASSLRYEQYF.

The CDR3 region is CASSELGLAGVETQYF. The CDR3 DNA follows: TGTGCCAGCAGTGAACTTGGACTAGCGGGAGTTGAGACCCAGTACTTC. The rearrangement links TRBV2 to TRBJ2-5, with 13 bases fitting TRBD2. J was trimmed by 5 bases and V by 2 bases; bases with no gene match: 5. There are 16 residues in the CDR3. Germline CDR1 SNHLY, CDR2 FYNNEI.

This clone has only one observation. The chain carries TRBV9 and TRBJ1-1; D not resolved. The CDR3 extends over 13 amino acids. V was shortened by 0 bases and J by 2 bases, with 5 bases between the two germline ends. Germline values: CDR1 SGDLS, CDR2 YYNGEE. The CDR3 DNA reads TGTGCCAGCAGCGTAGATGTTAACACTGAAGCTTTCTTT. Encoded protein: CASSVDVNTEAFF.